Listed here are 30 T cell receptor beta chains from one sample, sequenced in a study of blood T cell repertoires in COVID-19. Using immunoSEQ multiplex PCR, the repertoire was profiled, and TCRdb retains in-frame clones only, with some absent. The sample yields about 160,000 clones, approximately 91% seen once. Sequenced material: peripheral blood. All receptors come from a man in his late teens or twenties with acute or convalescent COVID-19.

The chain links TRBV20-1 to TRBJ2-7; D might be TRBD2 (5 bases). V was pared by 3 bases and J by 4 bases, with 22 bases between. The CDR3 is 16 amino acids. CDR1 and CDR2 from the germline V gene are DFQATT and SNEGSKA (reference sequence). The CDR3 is CSASDPLRGIGYEQYF. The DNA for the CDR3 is TGCAGTGCTAGTGATCCCCTAAGAGGGATAGGGTACGAGCAGTACTTC.

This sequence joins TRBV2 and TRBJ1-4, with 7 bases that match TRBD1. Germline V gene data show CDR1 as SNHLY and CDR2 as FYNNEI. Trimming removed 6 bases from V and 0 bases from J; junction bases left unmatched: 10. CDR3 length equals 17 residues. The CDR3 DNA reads TGTGCCAGCAGCAACCGGGACAGAGGAACAACTAATGAAAAACTGTTTTTT. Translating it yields CASSNRDRGTTNEKLFF.

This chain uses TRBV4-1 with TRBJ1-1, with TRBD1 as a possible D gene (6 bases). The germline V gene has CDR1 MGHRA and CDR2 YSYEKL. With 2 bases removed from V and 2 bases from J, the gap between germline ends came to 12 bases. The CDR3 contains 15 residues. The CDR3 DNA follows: TGCGCCAGCAGCCAACCCCGGACAGTTAACACTGAAGCTTTCTTT. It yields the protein CASSQPRTVNTEAFF.

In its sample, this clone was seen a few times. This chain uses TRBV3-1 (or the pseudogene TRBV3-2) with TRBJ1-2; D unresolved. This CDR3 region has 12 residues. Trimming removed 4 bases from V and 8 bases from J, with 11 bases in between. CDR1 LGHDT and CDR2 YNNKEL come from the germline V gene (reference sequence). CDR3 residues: CASSRGEGGYTF. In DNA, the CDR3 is TGTGCCAGCAGCCGGGGAGAAGGGGGCTACACCTTC.

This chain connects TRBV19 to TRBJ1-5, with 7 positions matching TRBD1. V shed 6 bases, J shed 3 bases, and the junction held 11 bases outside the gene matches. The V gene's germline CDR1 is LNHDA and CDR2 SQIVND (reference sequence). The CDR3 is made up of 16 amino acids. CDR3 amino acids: CASSRQGFGDNQPQHF. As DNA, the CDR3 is TGTGCCAGTAGCAGACAGGGCTTCGGGGACAATCAGCCCCAGCATTTT.

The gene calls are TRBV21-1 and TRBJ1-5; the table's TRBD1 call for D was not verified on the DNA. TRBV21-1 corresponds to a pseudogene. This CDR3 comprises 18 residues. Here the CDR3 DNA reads TGTGCCAGCAGCCCCTGGGCACAGGACAATTATAGCAATCAGCCCCAGCATTTT. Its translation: CASSPWAQDNYSNQPQHF.

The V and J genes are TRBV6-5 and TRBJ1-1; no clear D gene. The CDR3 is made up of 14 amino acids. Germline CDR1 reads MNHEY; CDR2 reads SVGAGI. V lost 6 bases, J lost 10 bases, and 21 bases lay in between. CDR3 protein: CASRTLTASRGAFF. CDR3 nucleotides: TGTGCCAGCAGGACATTGACGGCCTCTCGGGGAGCTTTCTTT.

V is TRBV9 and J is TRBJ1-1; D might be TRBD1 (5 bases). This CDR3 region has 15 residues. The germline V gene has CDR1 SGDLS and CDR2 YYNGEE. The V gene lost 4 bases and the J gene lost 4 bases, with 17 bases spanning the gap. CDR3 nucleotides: TGTGCCAGCAGCCCGATAGGTCAGGGCTTCACTGAAGCTTTCTTT. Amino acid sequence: CASSPIGQGFTEAFF.

The CDR3 spells CAWSPSGIGTDTQYF. CDR3 bases: TGTGCCTGGAGTCCTAGCGGGATCGGCACAGATACGCAGTATTTT. V is TRBV30 and J is TRBJ2-3; 9 positions agree with TRBD2. With 2 bases clipped from V and 1 base from J, the junction kept 4 bases outside the gene matches. The CDR3 spans 15 residues. Germline V gives CDR1 GTSNPN, CDR2 SVGIG (reference sequence).

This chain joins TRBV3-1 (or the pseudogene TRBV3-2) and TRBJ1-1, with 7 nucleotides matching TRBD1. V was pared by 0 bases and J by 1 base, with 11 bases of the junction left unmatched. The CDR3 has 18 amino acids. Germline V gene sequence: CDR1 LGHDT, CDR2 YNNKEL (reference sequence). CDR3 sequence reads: CASSQDSIPTGTNTEAFF. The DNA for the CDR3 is TGTGCCAGCAGCCAAGACTCTATCCCGACAGGGACGAACACTGAAGCTTTCTTT.

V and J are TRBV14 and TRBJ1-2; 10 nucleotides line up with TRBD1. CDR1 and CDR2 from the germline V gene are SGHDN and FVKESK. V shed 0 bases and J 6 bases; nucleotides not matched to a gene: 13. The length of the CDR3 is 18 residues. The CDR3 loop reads CASSQDLGTGDNRDGYTF. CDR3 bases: TGTGCCAGCAGCCAAGATTTGGGGACAGGGGATAATAGGGATGGCTACACCTTC. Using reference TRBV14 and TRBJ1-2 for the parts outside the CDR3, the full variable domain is EAGVTQFPSHSVIEKGQTVTLRCDPISGHDNLYWYRRVMGKEIKFLLHFVKESKQDESGMPNNRFLAERTGGTYSTLKVQPAELEDSGVYFCASSQDLGTGDNRDGYTFGSGTRLTVV.

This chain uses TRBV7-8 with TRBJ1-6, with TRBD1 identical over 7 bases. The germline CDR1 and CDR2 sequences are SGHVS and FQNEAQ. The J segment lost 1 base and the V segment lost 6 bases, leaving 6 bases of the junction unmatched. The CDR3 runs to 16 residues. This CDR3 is CASSYRGMSYNSPLHF. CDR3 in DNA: TGTGCCAGCAGTTACAGGGGAATGTCCTATAATTCACCCCTCCACTTT.

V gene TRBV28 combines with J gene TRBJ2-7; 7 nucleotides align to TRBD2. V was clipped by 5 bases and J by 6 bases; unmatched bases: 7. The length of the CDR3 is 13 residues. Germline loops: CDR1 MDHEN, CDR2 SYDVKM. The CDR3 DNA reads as TGTGCCAGCAGTCGGGGGGTTAATGGCGAGCAGTACTTC. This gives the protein CASSRGVNGEQYF.

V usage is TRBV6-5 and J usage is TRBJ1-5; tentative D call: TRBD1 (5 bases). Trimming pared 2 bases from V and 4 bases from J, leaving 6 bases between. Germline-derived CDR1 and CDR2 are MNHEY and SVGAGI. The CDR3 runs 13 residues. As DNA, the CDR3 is TGTGCCAGCAGTTACGGGGGGAATCAGCCCCAGCATTTT. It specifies CASSYGGNQPQHF.

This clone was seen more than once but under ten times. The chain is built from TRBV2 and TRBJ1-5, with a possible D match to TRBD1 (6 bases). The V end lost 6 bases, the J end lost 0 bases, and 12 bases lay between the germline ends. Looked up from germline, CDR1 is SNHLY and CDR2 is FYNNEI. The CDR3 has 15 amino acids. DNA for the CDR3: TGTGCCAGCAGGAGCGGACAGAATAGCAATCAGCCCCAGCATTTT. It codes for CASRSGQNSNQPQHF.

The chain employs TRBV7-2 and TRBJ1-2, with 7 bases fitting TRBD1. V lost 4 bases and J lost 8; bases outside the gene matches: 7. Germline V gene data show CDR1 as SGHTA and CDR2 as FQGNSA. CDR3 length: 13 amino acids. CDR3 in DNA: TGTGCCAGCAGCTCCTGGACAGGCTCGGGCTACACCTTC. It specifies CASSSWTGSGYTF.

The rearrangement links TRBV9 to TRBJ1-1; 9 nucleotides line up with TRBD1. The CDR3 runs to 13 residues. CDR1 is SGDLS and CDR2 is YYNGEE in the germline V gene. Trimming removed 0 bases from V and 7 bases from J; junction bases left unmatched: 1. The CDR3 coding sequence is TGTGCCAGCAGCGTAGGGGGACAGGGTGAAGCTTTCTTT. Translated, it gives CASSVGGQGEAFF.

The CDR3 region has the DNA TGTGCCAGCATTCAGCGGGGTCAAGAGACCCAGTACTTC. Translating it yields CASIQRGQETQYF. The V call is TRBV6-5, the J call TRBJ2-5; 7 bases match TRBD2. CDR1 is MNHEY and CDR2 is SVGAGI in the germline V gene. This CDR3 is built from 13 residues. V was clipped by 7 bases and J by 2 bases; unmatched bases: 4.

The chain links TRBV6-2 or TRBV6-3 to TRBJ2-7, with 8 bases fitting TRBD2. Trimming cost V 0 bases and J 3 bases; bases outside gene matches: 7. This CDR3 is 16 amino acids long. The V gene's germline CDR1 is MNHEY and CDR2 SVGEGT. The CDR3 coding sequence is TGTGCCAGCAGTTACTCGAGGCGGGGGGTCTTCTACGAGCAGTACTTC. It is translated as CASSYSRRGVFYEQYF.

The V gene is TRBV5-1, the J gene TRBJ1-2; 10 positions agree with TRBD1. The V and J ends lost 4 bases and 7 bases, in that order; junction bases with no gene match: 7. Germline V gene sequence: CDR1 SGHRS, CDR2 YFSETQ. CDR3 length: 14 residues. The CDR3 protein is CASSAAGTGVGYTF. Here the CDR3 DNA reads TGCGCCAGCAGCGCGGCAGGGACAGGGGTTGGCTACACCTTC.

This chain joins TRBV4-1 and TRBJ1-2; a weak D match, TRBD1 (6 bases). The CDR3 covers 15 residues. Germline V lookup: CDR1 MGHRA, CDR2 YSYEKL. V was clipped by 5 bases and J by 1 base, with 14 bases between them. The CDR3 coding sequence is TGCGCCAGCAGCAAGTTCCAGGGGAGTAACTATGGCTACACCTTC. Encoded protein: CASSKFQGSNYGYTF.

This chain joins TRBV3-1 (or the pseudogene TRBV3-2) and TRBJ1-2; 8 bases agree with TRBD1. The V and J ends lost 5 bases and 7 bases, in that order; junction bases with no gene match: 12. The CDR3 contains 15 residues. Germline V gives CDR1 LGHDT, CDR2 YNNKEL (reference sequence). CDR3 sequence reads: CASSRNSQGAGGYTF. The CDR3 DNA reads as TGTGCCAGCAGCAGAAATTCTCAGGGGGCCGGTGGCTACACCTTC.

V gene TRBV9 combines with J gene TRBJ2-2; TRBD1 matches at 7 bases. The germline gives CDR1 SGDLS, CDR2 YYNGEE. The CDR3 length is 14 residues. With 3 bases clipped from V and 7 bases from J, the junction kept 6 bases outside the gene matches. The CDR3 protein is CASSGRTGGGELFF. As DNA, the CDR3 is TGTGCCAGCAGCGGAAGGACAGGTGGCGGGGAGCTGTTTTTT.

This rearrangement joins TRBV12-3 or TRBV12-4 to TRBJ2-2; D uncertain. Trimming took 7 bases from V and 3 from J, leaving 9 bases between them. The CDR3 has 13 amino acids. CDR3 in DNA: TGTGCCAGCACCCTAAGCGACACCGGGGAGCTGTTTTTT. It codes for CASTLSDTGELFF.

Here the CDR3 reads CASSVVGTTEAFF. For the CDR3, the DNA is TGTGCCAGCAGCGTAGTAGGGACTACTGAAGCTTTCTTT. V is TRBV9 and J is TRBJ1-1; D is perhaps TRBD1 (5 bases). V lost 0 bases and J 5 bases, leaving 8 bases between the germline ends. CDR3 length: 13 residues. Germline loops: CDR1 SGDLS, CDR2 YYNGEE. The full variable domain, in which reference TRBV9 and TRBJ1-1 provide the parts outside the CDR3, is DSGVTQTPKHLITATGQRVTLRCSPRSGDLSVYWYQQSLDQGLQFLIQYYNGEERAKGNILERFSAQQFPDLHSELNLSSLELGDSALYFCASSVVGTTEAFFGQGTRLTVV.

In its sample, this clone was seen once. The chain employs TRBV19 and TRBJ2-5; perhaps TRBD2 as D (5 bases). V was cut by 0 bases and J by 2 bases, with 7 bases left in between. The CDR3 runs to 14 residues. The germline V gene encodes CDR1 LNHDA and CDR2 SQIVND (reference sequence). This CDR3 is CASSIEGVQETQYF. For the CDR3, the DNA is TGTGCCAGTAGTATAGAGGGAGTGCAAGAGACCCAGTACTTC.

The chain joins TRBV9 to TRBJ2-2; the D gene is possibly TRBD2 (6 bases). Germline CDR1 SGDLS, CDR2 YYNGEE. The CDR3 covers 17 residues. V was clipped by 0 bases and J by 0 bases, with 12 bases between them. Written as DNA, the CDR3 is TGTGCCAGCAGCGTAGATCGGTCTAGCGCGAACACCGGGGAGCTGTTTTTT. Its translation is CASSVDRSSANTGELFF. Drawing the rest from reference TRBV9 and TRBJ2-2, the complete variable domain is DSGVTQTPKHLITATGQRVTLRCSPRSGDLSVYWYQQSLDQGLQFLIQYYNGEERAKGNILERFSAQQFPDLHSELNLSSLELGDSALYFCASSVDRSSANTGELFFGEGSRLTVL.

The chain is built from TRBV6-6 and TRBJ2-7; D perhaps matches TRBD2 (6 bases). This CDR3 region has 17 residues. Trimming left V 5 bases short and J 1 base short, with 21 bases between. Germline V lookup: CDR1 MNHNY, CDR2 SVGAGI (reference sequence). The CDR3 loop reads CASSRLLSGSESYEQYF. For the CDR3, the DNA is TGTGCCAGCAGTCGACTACTTAGCGGATCCGAGTCCTACGAGCAGTACTTC.

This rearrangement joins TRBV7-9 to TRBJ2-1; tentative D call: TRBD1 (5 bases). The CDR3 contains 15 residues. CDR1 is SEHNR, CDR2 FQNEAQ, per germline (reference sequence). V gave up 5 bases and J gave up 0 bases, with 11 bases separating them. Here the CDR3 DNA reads TGTGCCAGCAGCCTCAGGGATACCTCCTACAATGAGCAGTTCTTC. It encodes CASSLRDTSYNEQFF.

The CDR3 nucleotides read TGTGCCAGCACTCGATTCCCTAATAGTTCCCCGTCGGGGGAGCAGTACTTC. Residues: CASTRFPNSSPSGEQYF. V gene TRBV7-8 combines with J gene TRBJ2-7; a weak D match, TRBD2 (5 bases). From germline, CDR1 is SGHVS and CDR2 FQNEAQ. This CDR3 comprises 17 residues. V lost 7 bases and J 7 bases, leaving 29 bases between the germline ends.